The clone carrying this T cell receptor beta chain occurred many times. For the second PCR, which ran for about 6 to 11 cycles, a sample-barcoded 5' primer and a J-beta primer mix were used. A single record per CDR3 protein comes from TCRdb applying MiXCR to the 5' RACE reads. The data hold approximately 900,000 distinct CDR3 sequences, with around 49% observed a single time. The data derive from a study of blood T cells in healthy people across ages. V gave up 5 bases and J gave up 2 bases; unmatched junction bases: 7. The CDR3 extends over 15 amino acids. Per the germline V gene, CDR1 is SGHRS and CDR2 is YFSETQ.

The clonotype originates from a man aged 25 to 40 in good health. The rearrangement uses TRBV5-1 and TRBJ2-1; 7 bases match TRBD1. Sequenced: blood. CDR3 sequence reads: CASRSTGSAYNEQFF. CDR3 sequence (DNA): TGCGCCAGCAGATCGACAGGGAGCGCCTACAATGAGCAGTTCTTC.